Shown below are 21 T cell receptor beta chains from a single sample sequenced in a study of early T cells in non-severe SARS-CoV-2 infection. One entry per CDR3 protein, called by TCRdb with MiXCR from the 5' RACE reads. The repertoire consists of some 70,000 distinct CDR3 sequences, with approximately 9.2% occurring once and the leading ten covering roughly 3.2%. The sample was whole blood. The receptors shown here come from an adult who was a healthcare worker with PCR-confirmed SARS-CoV-2 infection or an uninfected control (not recorded which).

The rearrangement uses TRBV30 and TRBJ1-1, with D unclear. V shed 2 bases and J shed 5 bases, with 9 bases lying between them. Germline loops: CDR1 GTSNPN, CDR2 SVGIG (reference sequence). This CDR3 spans 12 amino acids. The CDR3 reads CAWSLIGTEAFF. In DNA, the CDR3 is TGTGCCTGGAGTCTTATAGGAACTGAAGCTTTCTTT.

In its sample, this clonotype was seen a few times. This chain uses TRBV5-1 with TRBJ2-5, with D possibly being TRBD1 (5 bases). V lost 0 bases and J lost 5, with 14 bases in between. CDR1 and CDR2 from the germline V gene are SGHRS and YFSETQ. The length of the CDR3 is 15 residues. The CDR3 DNA is TGCGCCAGCAGCTTGGCGTCGGCTTCAGGGGAGACCCAGTACTTC. Translating gives CASSLASASGETQYF.

The chain combines TRBV7-2 with TRBJ2-5; unclear D gene. Trimming cost V 2 bases and J 4 bases, with 14 bases left between them. Germline-derived CDR1 and CDR2 are SGHTA and FQGNSA. The CDR3 is made up of 15 amino acids. The DNA of the CDR3 is TGTGCCAGCAGCTTAAATCTCGCCCCTTCAGAGACCCAGTACTTC. It encodes CASSLNLAPSETQYF.

This clonotype has only a few counts. V usage is TRBV6-2 or TRBV6-3 and J usage is TRBJ2-3; D ambiguous. Per the germline V gene, CDR1 is MNHEY and CDR2 is SVGEGT. The CDR3 extends over 14 amino acids. Trimming took 4 bases from V and 2 from J, leaving 10 bases between them. Here the CDR3 reads CASSSPEITDTQYF. CDR3 sequence (DNA): TGTGCCAGCAGTTCCCCAGAGATCACAGATACGCAGTATTTT.

This clonotype was seen ten or more times. The chain has TRBV10-3 and TRBJ2-1; 13 bases agree with TRBD2. This CDR3 is built from 15 residues. With 6 bases clipped from V and 6 bases from J, the junction kept 5 bases outside the gene matches. Per the germline V gene, CDR1 is ENHRY and CDR2 is SYGVKD. CDR3 DNA sequence: TGTGCCATCAGCCTGGGACTAGCGGGAACCAATGAGCAGTTCTTC. It codes for CAISLGLAGTNEQFF.

There are a few counts of this clonotype. The chain couples TRBV6-5 to TRBJ1-1; D call uncertain. V was clipped by 6 bases and J by 6 bases, with 14 bases between them. CDR1 and CDR2 (germline): MNHEY, SVGAGI. The CDR3 is 13 amino acids. The CDR3 spells CASSDAGVPEAFF. CDR3 bases: TGTGCCAGCAGCGACGCCGGAGTGCCTGAAGCTTTCTTT.

The chain uses TRBV5-1 and TRBJ2-5; the D is unclear. This CDR3 has 13 amino acids. Germline CDR1 reads SGHRS; CDR2 reads YFSETQ. The V and J ends lost 1 base and 4 bases respectively, with 8 bases between them. The CDR3 DNA is TGCGCCAGCAGCTTGAATGTGGGAGAGACCCAGTACTTC. Residues: CASSLNVGETQYF.

The chain links TRBV28 to TRBJ1-2; D is unresolved. The CDR3 is 15 residues long. Trimming left V 5 bases short and J 0 bases short, with 13 bases between. From germline, CDR1 is MDHEN and CDR2 SYDVKM. The CDR3 nucleotides read TGTGCCAGCAGTCCAACCGACCGGCCTAACTATGGCTACACCTTC. Protein: CASSPTDRPNYGYTF.

The chain has TRBV19 and TRBJ2-7, with TRBD2 identical over 9 bases. The CDR3 consists of 14 residues. Germline trimming cut 5 bases from V and 2 bases from J; bases unmatched to any gene: 4. Germline V lookup: CDR1 LNHDA, CDR2 SQIVND (reference sequence). DNA for the CDR3: TGTGCCAGTAGTGCCCTAGCGGGACCCTACGAGCAGTACTTC. This encodes CASSALAGPYEQYF.

V usage is TRBV2 and J usage is TRBJ2-1; 8 positions match TRBD1. Germline values: CDR1 SNHLY, CDR2 FYNNEI. The ends lost 6 bases at V and 7 bases at J; junction bases unmatched: 11. The CDR3 contains 15 residues. The CDR3 coding sequence is TGTGCCAGCAGCCCGACAGGGGCCCACGGGAATGAGCAGTTCTTC. Translating gives CASSPTGAHGNEQFF.

This clonotype was seen at least ten times. The chain uses TRBV12-3 or TRBV12-4 and TRBJ1-2, with D tentatively TRBD1 (6 bases). CDR3 length: 13 amino acids. V shed 6 bases and J shed 3 bases, with 11 bases lying between them. Here the CDR3 reads CASSLHRDYGYTF. In nucleotides, the CDR3 is TGTGCCAGCAGCCTTCACAGGGACTATGGCTACACCTTC.

The table lists this clonotype with a few counts. CDR3 DNA: TGTGCCAGCAGCTCGAAGAATAGCGGGAGCACCTACGAGCAGTACTTC. It specifies CASSSKNSGSTYEQYF. This chain uses TRBV5-4 with TRBJ2-7, with 9 bases lining up with TRBD2. Germline values: CDR1 SGHNT, CDR2 YYREEE (reference sequence). The CDR3 loop spans 16 amino acids. Unmatched junction bases numbered 9, after V lost 3 bases and J lost 2 bases.

This clonotype showed up just a few times. The chain uses TRBV15 and TRBJ2-5, with a tentative D call TRBD2 (5 bases). CDR3 size: 14 residues. The germline CDR1 and CDR2 sequences are LNHNV and YYDKDF (reference sequence). Deletions cut 1 base from V and 4 bases from J, with 10 bases between. In DNA form, the CDR3 reads TGTGCCACCAGCAGAGGGGGAGCAATAGAGACCCAGTACTTC. It encodes CATSRGGAIETQYF.

This clonotype was seen ten or more times. The V and J genes are TRBV30 and TRBJ2-2; 10 bases map to TRBD1. CDR1 GTSNPN and CDR2 SVGIG come from the germline V gene (reference sequence). With V trimmed by 3 bases and J by 3 bases, 7 bases remained unmatched. The CDR3 runs to 16 residues. The CDR3 nucleotides read TGTGCCTGGAGCTACCCCGGGACAGGGGACACCGGGGAGCTGTTTTTT. This gives the protein CAWSYPGTGDTGELFF.

This clonotype occurred many times. V usage is TRBV30 and J usage is TRBJ2-1; no reliable D call. This CDR3 has 15 residues. V shed 1 base and J shed 0 bases, with 10 bases lying between them. CDR1 and CDR2 from the germline V gene are GTSNPN and SVGIG (reference sequence). This CDR3 is CAWSGALSSYNEQFF. CDR3 DNA: TGTGCCTGGAGTGGGGCACTCAGCTCCTACAATGAGCAGTTCTTC.

The chain joins TRBV15 to TRBJ2-1; D unresolved. The germline gives CDR1 LNHNV, CDR2 YYDKDF (reference sequence). V lost 1 base and J lost 6, with 7 bases in between. The CDR3 is 13 residues long. Here the CDR3 reads CATSRGGPNEQFF. DNA of the CDR3: TGTGCCACCAGCAGAGGAGGTCCCAATGAGCAGTTCTTC.

The CDR3 DNA reads as TGCGCCAGCAGCGTAGCTAGCGGGTGGGCAGATACGCAGTATTTT. Amino acids: CASSVASGWADTQYF. This chain uses TRBV5-1 with TRBJ2-3; TRBD2 matches at 8 bases. V gave up 4 bases and J gave up 4 bases; unmatched junction bases: 8. The CDR3 has 15 residues. Germline-derived CDR1 and CDR2 are SGHRS and YFSETQ.

The chain uses TRBV4-1 and TRBJ2-2; D remains ambiguous. CDR3 length: 14 residues. Looked up from germline, CDR1 is MGHRA and CDR2 is YSYEKL. Trimming pared 3 bases from V and 13 bases from J, leaving 18 bases between. CDR3 nucleotide sequence: TGCGCCAGCAGCCACGAACGGCGGCACCGGGCGCTGTTTTTT. This codes for CASSHERRHRALFF.

This clonotype was picked up a small number of times. The chain couples TRBV6-1 to TRBJ2-3, with TRBD2 as a possible D gene (5 bases). The length of the CDR3 is 15 residues. CDR1 MNHNS and CDR2 SASEGT come from the germline V gene. Trimming pared 0 bases from V and 6 bases from J, leaving 13 bases between. In DNA form, the CDR3 reads TGTGCCAGCAGTGAAGCGCCTCTAGCTCCGGATACGCAGTATTTT. This codes for CASSEAPLAPDTQYF.

With regard to this clonotype: One junction end disagrees with the germline gene, perhaps due to a read error. This sequence joins TRBV6-1 and TRBJ1-4; a weak D match, TRBD1 (6 bases). CDR1 is MNHNS, CDR2 SASEGT, per germline. This CDR3 is built from 15 residues. CDR3 nucleotides: TGTGCCAGCAGTGAAGGGGGACATCAGAATGAAAAACTGTCTTTT. This gives the protein CASSEGGHQNEKLSF.

In its sample, this clonotype was seen a few times. The V gene is TRBV7-9, the J gene TRBJ2-5; D not resolved. The germline V gene has CDR1 SEHNR and CDR2 FQNEAQ (reference sequence). V was cut by 2 bases and J by 5 bases, with 15 bases left in between. The CDR3 contains 15 residues. CDR3 protein: CASSLKLNRWETQYF. The CDR3, as DNA: TGTGCCAGCAGCTTAAAGTTGAATAGATGGGAGACCCAGTACTTC.